One sample yielded the 32 T cell receptor beta chains listed below, sequenced in a study of glioma-infiltrating T cells after dendritic cell vaccination. Some clones are missing from TCRdb's copy, which holds only in-frame ones; the method was immunoSEQ multiplex PCR. The sample records tens of thousands of clones, roughly four fifths being singletons. This specimen consisted of blood, obtained before dendritic cell vaccination. The receptors stem from a human donor with glioblastoma.

V gene TRBV6-5 combines with J gene TRBJ1-6; no definite D call. CDR1 is MNHEY, CDR2 SVGAGI, per germline. Trimming cost V 5 bases and J 9 bases, with 17 bases left between them. The CDR3 sequence is 15 residues long. The CDR3 sequence: CASSGDRFRGSPLHF. In nucleotides, the CDR3 is TGTGCCAGCAGTGGAGACCGGTTTAGAGGTTCACCCCTCCACTTT.

This clone was counted between two and nine times. This sequence joins TRBV19 and TRBJ2-7; D might be TRBD1 (7 bases). The CDR3 has 15 amino acids. Germline V lookup: CDR1 LNHDA, CDR2 SQIVND (reference sequence). V lost 8 bases to trimming and J lost 2 bases, with 19 bases between them. The DNA of the CDR3 is TGTGCCAGTCCTTCACGGCAGGGGGGACCCTACGAGCAGTACGTC. Translated: CASPSRQGGPYEQYV.

This clone was observed a handful of times. J is TRBJ2-3 and V is TRBV7-8; 8 bases are a match to TRBD1. Per germline, CDR1 SGHVS and CDR2 FQNEAQ. The CDR3 consists of 15 residues. Unmatched junction bases numbered 14, after V lost 7 bases and J lost 8 bases. The CDR3 protein is CASTPQVQGELTQYF. The CDR3 DNA follows: TGTGCCAGCACCCCTCAGGTACAGGGGGAGCTTACGCAGTATTTT.

This chain connects TRBV7-9 to TRBJ2-3; 12 bases line up with TRBD2. The CDR3 contains 17 residues. V lost 6 bases and J lost 4; bases outside the gene matches: 11. CDR1 is SEHNR and CDR2 is FQNEAQ in the germline V gene (reference sequence). CDR3 residues: CASSHQTSGSLPDTQYF. CDR3 DNA: TGTGCCAGCAGTCATCAGACTAGCGGGAGCCTCCCAGATACGCAGTATTTT.

The V call is TRBV5-4, the J call TRBJ1-1, with unresolved D. The CDR3 spans 14 residues. Germline CDR1 SGHNT, CDR2 YYREEE (reference sequence). Trimming removed 5 bases at V and 4 bases at J, with 15 bases between. CDR3: CASSRAREGTEAFF. The CDR3, as DNA: TGTGCCAGCAGTCGTGCTAGGGAGGGCACTGAAGCTTTCTTT.

This chain connects TRBV18 to TRBJ2-2, with a tentative D call TRBD1 (6 bases). The CDR3 covers 15 residues. The germline V gene encodes CDR1 KGHSH and CDR2 LQKENI. The V end was cut by 2 bases, the J end by 2 bases, with 9 bases between. The DNA for the CDR3 is TGTGCCAGCTCACCAAACAGGGACAACACCGGGGAGCTGTTTTTT. Its translation is CASSPNRDNTGELFF.

The chain uses TRBV15 and TRBJ2-3; D gene uncertain. The CDR3 sequence is 19 residues long. Between the trimmed V and J ends, which lost 3 bases and 2 bases, there was a span of 24 bases. The V gene's germline CDR1 is LNHNV and CDR2 YYDKDF (reference sequence). CDR3 nucleotides: TGTGCCACCAGCAGCAACATTTACCGGAGTAGCCCTTACACAGATACGCAGTATTTT. This encodes CATSSNIYRSSPYTDTQYF.

The CDR3 DNA sequence: TGTGCCAGCAGCTTGCTGACAGGGTTAACAACCTACGAGCAGTACGTC. Translated: CASSLLTGLTTYEQYV. This chain connects TRBV11-2 to TRBJ2-7, with TRBD1 matching 7 bases. V was clipped by 3 bases and J by 2 bases; unmatched bases: 10. This CDR3 spans 16 amino acids. Per germline, CDR1 SGHAT and CDR2 FQNNGV.

CDR3 in DNA: TGTGCCAGCAGCCAAGAACAGTTCACTGAAGCTTTCTTT. Amino acids: CASSQEQFTEAFF. The chain has TRBV4-2 and TRBJ1-1; no clear D gene. With 0 bases removed from V and 4 bases from J, the gap between germline ends came to 6 bases. CDR1 is LGHNA, CDR2 YNFKEQ, per germline. The length of the CDR3 is 13 residues.

This clone showed up just once. This chain's CDR3 is CATSSHRGGALQPQHF. DNA for the CDR3: TGTGCCACCAGCAGCCACAGGGGGGGGGCGCTTCAGCCCCAGCATTTT. The J gene is TRBJ1-5, the V gene TRBV15, with 8 nucleotides matching TRBD1. The trim removed 3 bases at V and 6 bases at J, leaving 10 bases unmatched. Germline V gene lookup returns CDR1 LNHNV and CDR2 YYDKDF (reference sequence). This CDR3 has 16 residues.

V usage is TRBV6-1 and J usage is TRBJ1-2; D gene uncertain. The CDR3 length is 14 residues. Looked up from germline, CDR1 is MNHNS and CDR2 is SASEGT. Trimming took off 10 bases at V and 5 bases at J, with 20 bases between the two ends. CDR3 in amino acids: CATLPRGFNYGYTF. DNA of the CDR3: TGTGCCACCCTTCCGCGGGGATTCAATTATGGCTACACCTTC.

The chain recombines TRBV18 with TRBJ2-3; 8 nucleotides align to TRBD2. This CDR3 has 14 residues. V lost 3 bases, J lost 4 bases, and 3 bases stayed unmatched. Germline V CDR1 and CDR2: KGHSH, LQKENI. CDR3 amino acids: CASSPTSVADTQYF. The CDR3, as DNA: TGTGCCAGCTCACCGACTAGCGTGGCAGATACGCAGTATTTT.

The chain carries TRBV7-6 and TRBJ2-1; tentatively, D is TRBD1 (5 bases). V was pared by 4 bases and J by 8 bases, with 24 bases between. The CDR3 runs to 17 residues. Germline V CDR1 and CDR2: SGHVS, FNYEAQ. In DNA form, the CDR3 reads TGTGCCAGCAGCTCCGACCAAGCGTCCAGGGATTACCATGAGCAGTTCTTC. Translation gives CASSSDQASRDYHEQFF.

The rearrangement links TRBV9 to TRBJ2-1; D may be TRBD1 (6 bases). The CDR3 totals 15 residues. The V gene's germline CDR1 is SGDLS and CDR2 YYNGEE. The germline V and J ends were trimmed by 3 bases and 0 bases, with 10 bases remaining between them. CDR3 amino acids: CASSGDTFSYNEQFF. The DNA for the CDR3 is TGTGCCAGCAGCGGGGACACCTTCTCCTACAATGAGCAGTTCTTC.

V is TRBV25-1 and J is TRBJ2-6; possibly TRBD1 for D (5 bases). Germline CDR1 MGHDK, CDR2 SYGVNS. This CDR3 is 17 amino acids long. Trimming took 3 bases from V and 0 from J, leaving 12 bases between them. Written as DNA, the CDR3 is TGTGCCAGCAGTGAGATGCTAGGGGACTCTGGGGCCAACGTCCTGACTTTC. This gives the protein CASSEMLGDSGANVLTF.

This clone was seen more than once but under ten times. The chain links TRBV5-1 to TRBJ1-4; D remains unclear. Germline lookup yields CDR1 SGHRS and CDR2 YFSETQ. The germline V and J ends were trimmed by 2 bases and 3 bases, with 14 bases remaining between them. The CDR3 is 16 residues long. In DNA form, the CDR3 reads TGCGCCAGCAGCTTTGTCCAACGAGCGGCTAATGAAAAACTGTTTTTT. Protein product: CASSFVQRAANEKLFF. The full variable domain, its missing parts supplied by reference TRBV5-1 and TRBJ1-4, is KAGVTQTPRYLIKTRGQQVTLSCSPISGHRSVSWYQQTPGQGLQFLFEYFSETQRNKGNFPGRFSGRQFSNSRSEMNVSTLELGDSALYLCASSFVQRAANEKLFFGSGTQLSVL.

The genes are TRBV5-1 and TRBJ2-3; 9 positions match TRBD1. The J segment lost 4 bases and the V segment lost 1 base, leaving 10 bases of the junction unmatched. CDR1 is SGHRS and CDR2 is YFSETQ in the germline V gene. The CDR3 is 17 residues long. The CDR3 DNA reads as TGCGCCAGCAGCTTGTCCCCACAGGGGGCAAAGGCAGATACGCAGTATTTT. Amino acid sequence: CASSLSPQGAKADTQYF.

The chain joins TRBV10-3 to TRBJ2-1, with TRBD1 matching 8 bases. V lost 9 bases, J lost 5 bases, and 6 bases stayed unmatched. CDR3 length: 13 amino acids. Germline V gene data show CDR1 as ENHRY and CDR2 as SYGVKD. The CDR3: CAIAGTGNNEQFF. CDR3 DNA sequence: TGTGCCATTGCCGGGACAGGTAACAATGAGCAGTTCTTC.

V is TRBV29-1 and J is TRBJ2-2; maybe TRBD2 (5 bases). The V gene's germline CDR1 is SQVTM and CDR2 ANQGSEA. The CDR3 totals 14 residues. The V gene lost 4 bases and the J gene lost 6 bases, with 15 bases spanning the gap. As DNA, the CDR3 is TGCAGCGTTGGGGGAGCGGAAAAACCCGGGGAGCTGTTTTTT. This gives the protein CSVGGAEKPGELFF.

The rearrangement links TRBV4-1 to TRBJ2-5; D gene ambiguous. This CDR3 has 13 amino acids. The germline CDR1 and CDR2 sequences are MGHRA and YSYEKL. Deletions cut 4 bases from V and 4 bases from J, with 10 bases between. The chain's CDR3 is CASSRLNGETQYF. The CDR3 DNA sequence: TGCGCCAGCAGCCGACTGAACGGAGAGACCCAGTACTTC.

This rearrangement joins TRBV7-9 to TRBJ2-7, with D hard to call. V lost 2 bases to trimming and J lost 2 bases, with 10 bases between them. The germline V gene encodes CDR1 SEHNR and CDR2 FQNEAQ (reference sequence). The CDR3 is made up of 14 amino acids. The CDR3 sequence: CASSLLDPAYEQYF. Written as DNA, the CDR3 is TGTGCCAGCAGCTTACTAGACCCAGCCTACGAGCAGTACTTC.

The rearrangement links TRBV5-1 to TRBJ2-5; 11 nucleotides align to TRBD1. Germline trimming cut 4 bases from V and 4 bases from J; bases unmatched to any gene: 3. The CDR3 sequence is 14 residues long. CDR1 is SGHRS, CDR2 YFSETQ, per germline. The CDR3 sequence: CASSPGTGGETQYF. CDR3 DNA: TGCGCCAGCAGCCCCGGGACAGGGGGAGAGACCCAGTACTTC.

The chain recombines TRBV9 with TRBJ1-6; D is undetermined. The V gene lost 0 bases and the J gene lost 9 bases, with 10 bases spanning the gap. The CDR3 sequence is 14 residues long. CDR1 and CDR2 from the germline V gene are SGDLS and YYNGEE. This chain's CDR3 is CASSVGAGFSPLHF. The CDR3 coding sequence is TGTGCCAGCAGCGTAGGGGCAGGCTTTTCACCCCTCCACTTT.

This clone was counted between two and nine times. V is TRBV19 and J is TRBJ2-7; D is possibly TRBD1 (6 bases). The V gene lost 3 bases and the J gene lost 7 bases, with 22 bases spanning the gap. This CDR3 has 16 amino acids. Per germline, CDR1 LNHDA and CDR2 SQIVND (reference sequence). DNA for the CDR3: TGTGCCAGTAGTATTCTTGCCCGGACAGAGGCGGGTGAGCAGTACTTC. Translation: CASSILARTEAGEQYF.

V and J are TRBV19 and TRBJ2-3, with D perhaps TRBD1 (6 bases). Germline CDR1 LNHDA, CDR2 SQIVND (reference sequence). The CDR3 contains 13 residues. V was pared by 3 bases and J by 11 bases, with 15 bases between. In DNA form, the CDR3 reads TGTGCCAGTAGTATCGGGACATCATTAGGGCAGTATTTT. This translates into CASSIGTSLGQYF.

The chain links TRBV18 to TRBJ2-5; D is undetermined. CDR3 length: 13 residues. Looked up from germline, CDR1 is KGHSH and CDR2 is LQKENI. V was pared by 2 bases and J by 4 bases, with 8 bases between. CDR3: CASSPIVLETQYF. The DNA of the CDR3 is TGTGCCAGCTCACCAATTGTCTTAGAGACCCAGTACTTC.

This clone was detected once. The gene calls are TRBV5-1 and TRBJ1-5; D might be TRBD1 (5 bases). V dropped 0 bases and J dropped 3 bases, with 7 bases sitting between them. Germline CDR1 reads SGHRS; CDR2 reads YFSETQ. This CDR3 is built from 14 residues. The CDR3 region is CASSLGGNNQPQHF. In DNA form, the CDR3 reads TGCGCCAGCAGCTTGGGGGGCAACAATCAGCCCCAGCATTTT.

The genes are TRBV6-1 and TRBJ2-7; D is undetermined. The V and J ends lost 10 bases and 0 bases respectively, with 10 bases between them. Germline CDR1 reads MNHNS; CDR2 reads SASEGT. This CDR3 has 12 amino acids. The CDR3 loop reads CATGRSSYEQYF. The CDR3 coding sequence is TGTGCCACGGGTCGGAGCTCCTACGAGCAGTACTTC.

This clone appeared once. DNA of the CDR3: TGTGCCAGCAGTGCCTCACGGACAGGCCCGGCGGGCGAGCAGTACTTC. It is translated as CASSASRTGPAGEQYF. This rearrangement joins TRBV6-1 to TRBJ2-7, with 7 positions matching TRBD1. Germline V lookup: CDR1 MNHNS, CDR2 SASEGT. Germline trimming cut 4 bases from V and 6 bases from J; bases unmatched to any gene: 15. The CDR3 is 16 residues long.

This chain links TRBV6-1 with TRBJ2-7; 12 bases are a match to TRBD2. The germline gives CDR1 MNHNS, CDR2 SASEGT. Losses at the gene ends were 2 bases for V and 7 bases for J; bases not matched to a gene: 6. This CDR3 has 15 amino acids. The CDR3, as DNA: TGTGCCAGCAGTGAACTAGCGGGAGGGCTGGGAGAGCAGTACGTC. It yields the protein CASSELAGGLGEQYV.

This clone was observed a single time. V is TRBV6-5 and J is TRBJ1-6; a possible D gene is TRBD1 (6 bases). This CDR3 has 15 residues. V was clipped by 11 bases and J by 0 bases, with 14 bases between them. The germline V gene encodes CDR1 MNHEY and CDR2 SVGAGI. The CDR3 bases are TGTGCCTGCAAATTGGACAGCTCCTATAATTCACCCCTCCACTTT. Protein product: CACKLDSSYNSPLHF.

This clone was detected only a few times. The genes are TRBV10-1 and TRBJ1-1; 7 nucleotides agree with TRBD1. CDR1 WNHNN and CDR2 SYGVQD come from the germline V gene (reference sequence). The CDR3 contains 13 residues. The trim removed 5 bases at V and 5 bases at J, leaving 5 bases unmatched. CDR3 sequence (DNA): TGCGCCAGCAGTAACAGGGGAGGAACTGAAGCTTTCTTT. Protein sequence: CASSNRGGTEAFF.